This TCR beta chain was sequenced for a study of shared clonotypes between healthy human individuals. The overall study: There were three CD4 naive, three CD4 memory, two CD8 naive and one CD8 memory plates per donor.

Study-wide results and limits: Larger estimated richness was generally recorded for naive subsets relative to memory subsets.

Data came from immunoSEQ multiplex PCR; TCRdb stores just in-frame clones and leaves some out. The repertoire has over 2 million clones, approximately 95% of them found once; the top ten carry 0.1% to 0.15%. Germline V lookup: CDR1 ENHRY, CDR2 SYGVKD. Trimming shortened V by 8 bases and J by 4 bases, and 6 bases separated the two germline ends. This CDR3 is built from 12 residues. Comment on this clone: The antigen is unknown.

Donors were healthy HIV-negative adults without recent acute infections or vaccinations. This TCR was recovered from a man younger than 35 in good health. The specimen was naive CD4+ T cells sorted from blood. The subset here: CD45RA+ positively selected. The chain couples TRBV10-3 to TRBJ2-6; D unresolved. CDR3 nucleotides: TGTGCCATCGGTTCCGGGGCCAACGTCCTGACTTTC. Residues: CAIGSGANVLTF.